Below are 16 T cell receptor beta chains sequenced from a single sample in a study of OX40 agonist ivuxolimab in advanced cancers. TCRdb's copy holds only in-frame clones and misses some; the assay was immunoSEQ multiplex PCR. The data contain some 64,000 clones, about 90% of them singletons. The input for sequencing was CD4+ or CD8+ T cells sorted from blood, taken in a trial of the OX40 agonist ivuxolimab. The receptors come from an adult with an advanced solid tumor such as melanoma, head and neck, liver or kidney cancer.

V and J are TRBV11-3 and TRBJ2-1; the D call may be TRBD1 or TRBD2 (5 bases each). CDR3 length: 15 amino acids. The V end lost 3 bases, the J end lost 2 bases, and 11 bases lay between the germline ends. The V gene's germline CDR1 is SGHNT and CDR2 YENEEA. In DNA form, the CDR3 reads TGTGCCAGCAGCTTCGACAGCGGCACCTACAATGAGCAGTTCTTC. Translating it yields CASSFDSGTYNEQFF. Full variable domain (outside the CDR3, taken from reference TRBV11-3 and TRBJ2-1): EAGVVQSPRYKIIEKKQPVAFWCNPISGHNTLYWYLQNLGQGPELLIRYENEEAVDDSQLPKDRFSAERLKGVDSTLKIQPAELGDSAVYLCASSFDSGTYNEQFFGPGTRLTVL.

The V call is TRBV7-2, the J call TRBJ2-7, with 15 bases that match TRBD2. V was clipped by 7 bases and J by 4 bases; unmatched bases: 14. Germline CDR1 reads SGHTA; CDR2 reads FQGNSA. The CDR3 runs to 18 residues. The CDR3 sequence: CASTLIVGTSGRTYEQYF. The CDR3 bases are TGTGCCAGCACCCTGATAGTAGGGACTAGCGGGAGGACATACGAGCAGTACTTC. The full variable domain, rest sourced from reference TRBV7-2 and TRBJ2-7, is GAGVSQSPSNKVTEKGKDVELRCDPISGHTALYWYRQSLGQGLEFLIYFQGNSAPDKSGLPSDRFSAERTGGSVSTLTIQRTQQEDSAVYLCASTLIVGTSGRTYEQYFGPGTRLTVT.

V and J are TRBV27 and TRBJ2-1; 10 positions match TRBD2. Trimming removed 1 base from V and 0 bases from J; junction bases left unmatched: 3. Germline V CDR1 and CDR2: MNHEY, SMNVEV (reference sequence). The CDR3 consists of 17 residues. The CDR3 sequence is CASSLYASGSSYNEQFF. CDR3 DNA sequence: TGTGCCAGCAGTTTATATGCTAGCGGGAGCTCCTACAATGAGCAGTTCTTC.

The rearrangement uses TRBV7-6 and TRBJ2-6; TRBD1 matches 8 bases. The CDR3 has 19 residues. Looked up from germline, CDR1 is SGHVS and CDR2 is FNYEAQ. The trim removed 1 base at V and 4 bases at J, leaving 12 bases unmatched. The CDR3 sequence: CASSLEMGTGVTGANVLTF. The CDR3 nucleotides are TGTGCCAGCAGCTTAGAGATGGGGACAGGAGTAACGGGGGCCAACGTCCTGACTTTC.

V gene TRBV7-2 combines with J gene TRBJ2-7; tentative D call: TRBD2 (6 bases). There are 15 residues in the CDR3. Germline V gene data show CDR1 as SGHTA and CDR2 as FQGNSA. Trimming took 1 base from V and 3 from J, leaving 13 bases between them. The CDR3 DNA sequence: TGTGCCAGCAGCTTAGAGGAGGGAGTGAACTACGAGCAGTACTTC. It translates to CASSLEEGVNYEQYF.

CDR3 protein: CASRSLAGVRDEQFF. CDR3 coding DNA: TGTGCCAGCAGGTCACTAGCGGGAGTTCGGGATGAGCAGTTCTTC. The chain is built from TRBV28 and TRBJ2-1, with TRBD2 matching over 11 bases. Germline CDR1 MDHEN, CDR2 SYDVKM. CDR3 size: 15 residues. V dropped 6 bases and J dropped 8; count of bases not matched to a gene: 9. The complete variable domain, with remaining parts taken from reference TRBV28 and TRBJ2-1, reads DVKVTQSSRYLVKRTGEKVFLECVQDMDHENMFWYRQDPGLGLRLIYFSYDVKMKEKGDIPEGYSVSREKKERFSLILESASTNQTSMYLCASRSLAGVRDEQFFGPGTRLTVL.

The V and J genes are TRBV6-5 and TRBJ2-1; TRBD2 aligns across 11 bases. Germline values: CDR1 MNHEY, CDR2 SVGAGI. The CDR3 is made up of 16 amino acids. V was pared by 1 base and J by 12 bases, with 11 bases of the junction left unmatched. This CDR3 reads CASSYWRDSGLAGQFF. CDR3 DNA: TGTGCCAGCAGTTACTGGCGGGACAGCGGACTAGCGGGGCAGTTCTTC.

V usage is TRBV25-1 and J usage is TRBJ2-3; 7 positions match TRBD2. The V and J ends lost 2 bases and 0 bases, in that order; junction bases with no gene match: 5. There are 16 residues in the CDR3. Per germline, CDR1 MGHDK and CDR2 SYGVNS. CDR3 sequence: CASSEPLSGSTDTQYF. In nucleotides, the CDR3 is TGTGCCAGCAGTGAACCTCTTAGCGGGAGCACAGATACGCAGTATTTT.

The rearrangement joins TRBV11-3 to TRBJ2-1, with TRBD2 matching over 9 bases. Losses at the gene ends were 0 bases for V and 9 bases for J; bases not matched to a gene: 9. The CDR3 covers 16 residues. The germline gives CDR1 SGHNT, CDR2 YENEEA. This chain's CDR3 is CASSLDLGGGVSEQFF. CDR3 coding DNA: TGTGCCAGCAGCTTAGATCTTGGCGGGGGGGTCAGTGAGCAGTTCTTC. The full variable domain, completed using reference TRBV11-3 and TRBJ2-1, is EAGVVQSPRYKIIEKKQPVAFWCNPISGHNTLYWYLQNLGQGPELLIRYENEEAVDDSQLPKDRFSAERLKGVDSTLKIQPAELGDSAVYLCASSLDLGGGVSEQFFGPGTRLTVL.

This chain connects TRBV28 to TRBJ2-1, with D possibly TRBD2 on 5 matching bases. CDR1 MDHEN and CDR2 SYDVKM come from the germline V gene. Trimming stripped 5 bases from V and 7 bases from J, with 21 bases between. This CDR3 is 16 amino acids long. CDR3 DNA sequence: TGTGCCAGCAGTCGGAGCAGCGGCCTTAGAAGGAATGAGCAGTTCTTC. This encodes CASSRSSGLRRNEQFF.

The genes are TRBV28 and TRBJ2-7; D possibly corresponds to TRBD1 (6 bases). Deletions cut 7 bases from V and 3 bases from J, with 13 bases between. Germline V gene data show CDR1 as MDHEN and CDR2 as SYDVKM. There are 13 residues in the CDR3. The CDR3 sequence: CASNDRTHYEQYF. DNA for the CDR3: TGTGCCAGCAACGACAGGACCCACTACGAGCAGTACTTC.

The chain has TRBV2 and TRBJ1-5; D call uncertain. Deletions cut 6 bases from V and 3 bases from J, with 9 bases between. Germline V gives CDR1 SNHLY, CDR2 FYNNEI. The length of the CDR3 is 13 residues. The CDR3 DNA reads TGTGCCAGCAGCCGGGAGCCCAATCAGCCCCAGCATTTT. Translation gives CASSREPNQPQHF.

The J gene is TRBJ1-1, the V gene TRBV27, with D tentatively TRBD1 (5 bases). The V gene lost 2 bases and the J gene lost 4 bases, with 11 bases spanning the gap. Germline lookup yields CDR1 MNHEY and CDR2 SMNVEV (reference sequence). This CDR3 contains 14 residues. This chain's CDR3 is CASSLGGFSTEAFF. CDR3 nucleotide sequence: TGTGCCAGCAGTTTAGGGGGTTTTAGCACTGAAGCTTTCTTT.

In this sample, this clone turned up once. This sequence joins TRBV28 and TRBJ2-1, with 8 bases that match TRBD1. The V and J ends lost 5 bases and 15 bases, in that order; junction bases with no gene match: 12. The CDR3 sequence is 13 residues long. Germline V gene lookup returns CDR1 MDHEN and CDR2 SYDVKM. The DNA of the CDR3 is TGTGCCAGCAGTCCCATATCCCCCAGGGGGCGGTTCTTC. Translating gives CASSPISPRGRFF.

This rearrangement joins TRBV18 to TRBJ2-5, with D unclear. Trimming pared 2 bases from V and 2 bases from J, leaving 6 bases between. Germline V gives CDR1 KGHSH, CDR2 LQKENI. The CDR3 length is 13 residues. The CDR3 coding sequence is TGTGCCAGCTCACCATTTTCTCAAGAGACCCAGTACTTC. Protein product: CASSPFSQETQYF.

This chain links TRBV9 with TRBJ2-1; no definite D call. The CDR3 contains 14 residues. V was cut by 2 bases and J by 4 bases, with 10 bases left in between. Germline assignment: CDR1 SGDLS and CDR2 YYNGEE. The DNA for the CDR3 is TGTGCCAGCAGCGTTGGTTTGGTTTACAATGAGCAGTTCTTC. Protein: CASSVGLVYNEQFF.